Listed below are T cell receptor beta chains from one sample, sequenced in a study of OX40 agonist ivuxolimab in advanced cancers. Profiled with immunoSEQ multiplex PCR; TCRdb holds only in-frame clones, not every one. The sample yields 60,000 to 65,000 clones, about 91% seen once. The starting material was CD4+ or CD8+ T cells sorted from blood, obtained in a trial of the OX40 agonist ivuxolimab. These receptors were obtained from an adult with an advanced solid tumor such as melanoma, head and neck, liver or kidney cancer. Both conserved end residues are part of each CDR3. D genes are given only for firm matches. Clone size is shown for a subset of rows, as once, few, many or a class of expanded clone.

CASSSTGYLEEQYF TGTGCCAGCAGCTCGACAGGGTATCTCGAGGAGCAGTACTTC TRBJ2-7 TRBV9 TRBD1 few
CASSPGLASDTQYF TGTGCCAGCAGCCCCGGACTAGCGAGCGATACGCAGTATTTT TRBJ2-3 TRBV4-2 TRBD2 NA
CASTYGEENTIYF TGTGCCAGCACCTATGGGGAGGAAAACACCATATATTTT TRBJ1-3 TRBV7-9 NA NA
CASSPGQGAGTEAFF TGTGCCAGCTCACCCGGACAGGGGGCCGGCACTGAAGCTTTCTTT TRBJ1-1 TRBV18 TRBD1 NA
CASTWPGDQDTQYF TGTGCCAGCACCTGGCCAGGGGACCAGGATACGCAGTATTTT TRBJ2-3 TRBV28 NA NA
CASSPPDGGRTEAFF TGTGCCAGCTCACCACCTGACGGGGGGCGGACTGAAGCTTTCTTT TRBJ1-1 TRBV18 NA NA
CASSLSVGSTDTQYF TGCGCCAGCAGCTTGTCGGTGGGTTCCACAGATACGCAGTATTTT TRBJ2-3 TRBV5-1 NA NA
CASSRDRGLEQYF TGTGCCAGCAGCCGGGACAGGGGGCTCGAGCAGTACTTC TRBJ2-7 TRBV14 TRBD1 NA
CASSPQGYQPQHF TGTGCCAGCAGTCCACAGGGGTACCAGCCCCAGCATTTT TRBJ1-5 TRBV2 TRBD1 few
CASSPNGRNTIYF TGTGCCAGCAGCCCCAACGGAAGAAACACCATATATTTT TRBJ1-3 TRBV6-5 NA NA
CASSVEPFYEQFF TGTGCCAGCAGCGTAGAACCCTTCTATGAGCAGTTCTTC TRBJ2-1 TRBV9 NA few
CASGTGTGGNYGYTF TGTGCCAGCGGGACCGGGACAGGGGGCAACTATGGCTACACCTTC TRBJ1-2 TRBV7-9 TRBD1 NA
CASSFHLGQNTEAFF TGTGCCAGCAGTTTCCACCTTGGGCAGAATACTGAAGCTTTCTTT TRBJ1-1 TRBV28 NA NA
CASSVLTSGRREQYF TGTGCCAGCAGTGTGTTGACTAGCGGGAGACGGGAGCAGTACTTC TRBJ2-7 TRBV2 TRBD2 NA
CASSRGGYNEQFF TGTGCCAGCAGCCGCGGGGGCTACAATGAGCAGTTCTTC TRBJ2-1 TRBV6-5 TRBD2 NA
CASSQDRGDYGYTF TGTGCCAGCTCACAGGACAGGGGGGACTATGGCTACACCTTC TRBJ1-2 TRBV18 TRBD1 NA
CASSGGATEAFF TGTGCCAGCTCCGGGGGGGCGACTGAAGCTTTCTTT TRBJ1-1 TRBV25-1 NA NA
CASSLRAGYSNQPQHF TGTGCCAGCAGTTTACGAGCAGGTTATAGCAATCAGCCCCAGCATTTT TRBJ1-5 TRBV27 NA NA
CASSTPGSKDIQYF TGTGCCAGTAGTACCCCGGGCTCTAAGGACATTCAGTACTTC TRBJ2-4 TRBV19 NA NA
CASRGQGAGNEKLFF TGTGCCAGCAGGGGACAGGGGGCCGGTAATGAAAAACTGTTTTTT TRBJ1-4 TRBV11-2 TRBD1 once
CASSLVPSSETQYF TGCGCCAGCAGCTTGGTTCCTAGCTCGGAGACCCAGTACTTC TRBJ2-5 TRBV5-1 NA NA
CASIPLAGVTYEQYF TGTGCCAGCATTCCTTTAGCGGGAGTTACCTACGAGCAGTACTTC TRBJ2-7 TRBV6-1 TRBD2 NA
CASSDRLQRLGGEQYF TGTGCCAGCAGCGACAGGCTGCAGCGCCTAGGTGGCGAGCAGTACTTC TRBJ2-7 TRBV2 NA NA
CASSFGTGGTEAFF TGTGCCAGCAGCTTTGGGACAGGGGGCACTGAAGCTTTCTTT TRBJ1-1 TRBV7-2 TRBD1 NA
CASSWRAADQPQHF TGTGCCAGCAGCTGGAGGGCGGCCGATCAGCCCCAGCATTTT TRBJ1-5 TRBV5-6 NA NA
CASRTGTSRLGQYF TGTGCCAGCAGAACGGGGACTAGTCGATTGGGGCAGTACTTC TRBJ2-7 TRBV28 TRBD2 once
CASSLVVGNEKLFF TGTGCCAGCAGCTTAGTTGTCGGAAATGAAAAACTGTTTTTT TRBJ1-4 TRBV7-6 NA NA
CASSLTEADTQYF TGTGCCAGCAGCTTAACGGAGGCAGATACGCAGTATTTT TRBJ2-3 TRBV7-3 NA NA
CASSPLRSGANVLTF TGTGCCAGCAGCCCCCTCCGCTCTGGGGCCAACGTCCTGACTTTC TRBJ2-6 TRBV6-1 NA NA
CASSSEAVGTGTQYF TGTGCCAGCAGCTCCGAGGCCGTGGGGACAGGTACGCAGTATTTT TRBJ2-3 TRBV7-9 TRBD1 NA
CASSDDSAYGYTF TGTGCCAGCAGCGACGACAGTGCCTATGGCTACACCTTC TRBJ1-2 TRBV7-9 NA once
CASSPRPTGELFF TGTGCCAGCTCACCCCGCCCGACCGGGGAGCTGTTTTTT TRBJ2-2 TRBV18 NA NA
CASSESRVTIYNSPLHF TGCGCCAGCAGTGAGTCGAGAGTAACAATCTATAATTCACCCCTCCACTTT TRBJ1-6 TRBV10-2 NA NA
CASSLAGQGYYEQYF TGTGCCAGCAGCCTGGCGGGACAGGGGTACTACGAGCAGTACTTC TRBJ2-7 TRBV6-5 TRBD1 NA
CASSQGRGEQFF TGCGCCAGCAGCCAAGGGCGGGGGGAGCAGTTCTTC TRBJ2-1 TRBV4-1 TRBD2 NA
CASNRRTNEKLFF TGTGCCAGCAACAGGAGGACTAATGAAAAACTGTTTTTT TRBJ1-4 TRBV2 NA once
CASSRTGTDYGYTF TGTGCCAGCAGCCGCACAGGGACAGATTATGGCTACACCTTC TRBJ1-2 TRBV6-5 TRBD1 NA
CASRSGTGGWGYTF TGTGCCAGCAGGTCCGGGACAGGAGGTTGGGGCTACACCTTC TRBJ1-2 TRBV5-4 TRBD1 once
CASSQTPGLAWSSYNEQFF TGTGCCAGCAGCCAAACTCCGGGACTAGCGTGGAGCTCCTACAATGAGCAGTTCTTC TRBJ2-1 TRBV14 TRBD2 NA
CSVRGEVIDTQYF TGCAGCGTACGGGGAGAGGTGATAGATACGCAGTATTTT TRBJ2-3 TRBV29-1 NA NA
CAWSRDRSYTF TGTGCCTGGAGCCGGGACAGGAGTTACACCTTC TRBJ1-2 TRBV30 TRBD1 NA
CASSRDRDTEAFF TGTGCCAGCAGCCGGGACAGAGACACTGAAGCTTTCTTT TRBJ1-1 TRBV7-6 TRBD1 NA
CASSVLAGGSQETQYF TGCGCCAGCAGCGTCCTAGCGGGAGGTTCGCAGGAGACCCAGTACTTC TRBJ2-5 TRBV5-1 TRBD2 NA
CASSRGREEEKLFF TGTGCCAGCTCCCGCGGGAGGGAGGAGGAAAAACTGTTTTTT TRBJ1-4 TRBV18 NA NA
CASSSSGTAKIYEQFF TGTGCCAGCAGCTCCTCCGGGACGGCTAAAATCTATGAGCAGTTCTTC TRBJ2-1 TRBV11-3 NA NA